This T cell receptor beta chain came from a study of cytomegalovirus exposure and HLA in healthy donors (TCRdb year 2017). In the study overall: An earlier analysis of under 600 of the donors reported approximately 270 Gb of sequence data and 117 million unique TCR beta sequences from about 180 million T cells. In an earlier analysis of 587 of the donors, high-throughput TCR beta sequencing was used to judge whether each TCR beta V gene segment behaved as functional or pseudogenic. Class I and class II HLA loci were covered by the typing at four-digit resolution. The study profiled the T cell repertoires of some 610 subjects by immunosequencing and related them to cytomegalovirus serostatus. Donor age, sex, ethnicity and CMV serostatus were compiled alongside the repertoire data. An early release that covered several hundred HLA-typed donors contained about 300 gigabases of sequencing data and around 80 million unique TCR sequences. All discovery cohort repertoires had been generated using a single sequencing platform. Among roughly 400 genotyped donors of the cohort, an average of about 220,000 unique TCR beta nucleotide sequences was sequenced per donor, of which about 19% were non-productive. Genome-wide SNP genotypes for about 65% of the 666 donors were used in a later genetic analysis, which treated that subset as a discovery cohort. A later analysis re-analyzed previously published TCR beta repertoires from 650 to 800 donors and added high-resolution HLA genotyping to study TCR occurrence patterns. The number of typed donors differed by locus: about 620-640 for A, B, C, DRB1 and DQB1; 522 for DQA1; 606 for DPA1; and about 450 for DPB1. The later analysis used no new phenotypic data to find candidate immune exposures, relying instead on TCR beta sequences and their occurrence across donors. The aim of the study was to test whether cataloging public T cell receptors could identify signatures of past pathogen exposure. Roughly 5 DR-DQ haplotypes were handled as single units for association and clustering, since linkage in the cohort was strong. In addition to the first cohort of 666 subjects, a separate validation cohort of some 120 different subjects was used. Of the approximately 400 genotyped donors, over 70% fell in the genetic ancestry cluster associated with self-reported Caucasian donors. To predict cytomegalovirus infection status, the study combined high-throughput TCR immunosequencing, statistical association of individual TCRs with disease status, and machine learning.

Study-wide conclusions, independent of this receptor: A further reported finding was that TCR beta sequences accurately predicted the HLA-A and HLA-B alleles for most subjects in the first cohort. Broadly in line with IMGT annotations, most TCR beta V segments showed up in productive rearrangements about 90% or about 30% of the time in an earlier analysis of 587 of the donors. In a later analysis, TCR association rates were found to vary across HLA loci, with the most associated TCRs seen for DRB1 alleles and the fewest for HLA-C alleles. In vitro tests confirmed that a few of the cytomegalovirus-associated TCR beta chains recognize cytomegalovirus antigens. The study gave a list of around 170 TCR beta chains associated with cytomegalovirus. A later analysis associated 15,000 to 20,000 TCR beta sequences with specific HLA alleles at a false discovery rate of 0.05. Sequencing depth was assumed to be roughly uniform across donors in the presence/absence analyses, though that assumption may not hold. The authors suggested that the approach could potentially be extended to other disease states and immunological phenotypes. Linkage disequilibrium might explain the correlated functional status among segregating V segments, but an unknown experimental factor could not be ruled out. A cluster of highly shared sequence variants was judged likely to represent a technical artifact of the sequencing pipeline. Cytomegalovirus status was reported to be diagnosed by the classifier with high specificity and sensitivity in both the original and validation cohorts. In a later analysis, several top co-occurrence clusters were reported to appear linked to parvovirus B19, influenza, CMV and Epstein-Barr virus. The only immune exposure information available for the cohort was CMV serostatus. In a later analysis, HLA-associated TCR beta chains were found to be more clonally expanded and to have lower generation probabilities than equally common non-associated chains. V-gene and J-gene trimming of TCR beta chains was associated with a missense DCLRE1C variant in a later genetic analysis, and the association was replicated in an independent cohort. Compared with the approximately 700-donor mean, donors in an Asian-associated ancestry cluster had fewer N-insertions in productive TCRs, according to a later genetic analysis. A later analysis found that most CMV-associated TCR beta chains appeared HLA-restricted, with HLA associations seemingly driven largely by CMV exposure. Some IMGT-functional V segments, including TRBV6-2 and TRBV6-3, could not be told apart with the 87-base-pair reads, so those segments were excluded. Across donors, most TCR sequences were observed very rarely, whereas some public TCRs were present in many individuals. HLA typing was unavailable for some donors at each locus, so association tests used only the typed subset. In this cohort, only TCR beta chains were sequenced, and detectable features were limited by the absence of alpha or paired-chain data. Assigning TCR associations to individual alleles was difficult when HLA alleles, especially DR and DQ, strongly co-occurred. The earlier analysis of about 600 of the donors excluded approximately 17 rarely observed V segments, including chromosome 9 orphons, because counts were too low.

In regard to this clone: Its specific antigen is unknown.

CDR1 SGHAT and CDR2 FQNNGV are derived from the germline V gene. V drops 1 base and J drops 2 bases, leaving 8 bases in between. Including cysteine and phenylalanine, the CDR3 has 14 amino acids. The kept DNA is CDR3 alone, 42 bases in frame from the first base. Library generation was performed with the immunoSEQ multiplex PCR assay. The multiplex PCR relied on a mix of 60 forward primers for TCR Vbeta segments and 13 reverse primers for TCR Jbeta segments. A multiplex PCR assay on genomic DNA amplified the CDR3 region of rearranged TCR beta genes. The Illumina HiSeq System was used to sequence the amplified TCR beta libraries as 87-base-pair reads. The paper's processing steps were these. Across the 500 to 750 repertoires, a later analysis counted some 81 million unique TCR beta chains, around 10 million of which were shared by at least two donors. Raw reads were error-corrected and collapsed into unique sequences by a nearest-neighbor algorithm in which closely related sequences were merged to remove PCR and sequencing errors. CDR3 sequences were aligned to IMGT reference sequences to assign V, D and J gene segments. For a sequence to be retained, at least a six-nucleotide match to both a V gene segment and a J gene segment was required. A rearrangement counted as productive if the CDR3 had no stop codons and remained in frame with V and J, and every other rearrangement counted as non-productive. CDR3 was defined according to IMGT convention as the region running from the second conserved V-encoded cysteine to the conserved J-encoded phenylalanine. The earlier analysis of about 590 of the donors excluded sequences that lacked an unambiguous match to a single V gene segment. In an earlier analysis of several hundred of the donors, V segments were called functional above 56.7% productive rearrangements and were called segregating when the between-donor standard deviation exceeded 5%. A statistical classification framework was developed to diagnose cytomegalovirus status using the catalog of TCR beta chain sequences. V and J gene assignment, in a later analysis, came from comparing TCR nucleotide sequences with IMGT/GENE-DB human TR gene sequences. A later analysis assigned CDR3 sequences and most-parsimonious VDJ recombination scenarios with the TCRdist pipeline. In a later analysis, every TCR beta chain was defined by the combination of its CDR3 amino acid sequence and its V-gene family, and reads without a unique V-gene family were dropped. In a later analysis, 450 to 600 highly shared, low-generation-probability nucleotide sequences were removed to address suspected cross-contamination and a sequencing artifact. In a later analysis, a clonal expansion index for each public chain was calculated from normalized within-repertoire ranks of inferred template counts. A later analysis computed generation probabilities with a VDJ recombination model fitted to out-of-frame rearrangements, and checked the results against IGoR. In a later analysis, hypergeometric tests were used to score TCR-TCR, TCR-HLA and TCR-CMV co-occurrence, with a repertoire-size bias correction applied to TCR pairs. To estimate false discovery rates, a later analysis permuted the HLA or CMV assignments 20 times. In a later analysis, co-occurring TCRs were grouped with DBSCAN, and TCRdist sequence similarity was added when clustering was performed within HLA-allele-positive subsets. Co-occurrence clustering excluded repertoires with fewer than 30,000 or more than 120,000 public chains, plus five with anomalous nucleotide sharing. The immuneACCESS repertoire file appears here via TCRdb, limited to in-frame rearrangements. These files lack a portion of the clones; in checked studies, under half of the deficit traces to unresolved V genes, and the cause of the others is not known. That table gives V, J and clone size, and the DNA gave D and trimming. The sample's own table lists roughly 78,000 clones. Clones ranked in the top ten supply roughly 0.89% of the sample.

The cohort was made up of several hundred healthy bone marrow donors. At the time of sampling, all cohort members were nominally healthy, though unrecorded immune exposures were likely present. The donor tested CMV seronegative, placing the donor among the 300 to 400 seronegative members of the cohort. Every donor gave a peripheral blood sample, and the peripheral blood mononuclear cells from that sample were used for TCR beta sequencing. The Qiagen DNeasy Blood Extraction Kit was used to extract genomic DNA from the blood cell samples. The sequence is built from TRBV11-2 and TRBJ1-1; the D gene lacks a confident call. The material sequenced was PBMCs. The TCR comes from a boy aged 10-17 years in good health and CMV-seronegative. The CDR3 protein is CASSLGAVNTEAFF. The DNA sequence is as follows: TGTGCCAGCAGCTTAGGCGCCGTTAACACTGAAGCTTTCTTT.